The present entry profiles one TCR beta chain with its context. Repertoires were generated with immunoSEQ multiplex PCR, while TCRdb's copy carries only in-frame clones and drops some. The data show 85,000 to 95,000 clones, approximately 90% seen once. The sample originates from a study of control samples from healthy donors and cancer patients. Sequenced: blood. The source is a woman aged 30 to 39 in good health.

The CDR3 is CASSISAGELFF. The DNA for the CDR3 is TGTGCCAGTAGTATATCGGCCGGGGAGCTGTTTTTT. This chain connects TRBV19 to TRBJ2-2; D is ambiguous. The CDR3 is 12 amino acids. Trimming stripped 2 bases from V and 6 bases from J, with 4 bases between. The germline gives CDR1 LNHDA, CDR2 SQIVND (reference sequence). The full variable domain, with the rest looked up from reference TRBV19 and TRBJ2-2, is DGGITQSPKYLFRKEGQNVTLSCEQNLNHDAMYWYRQDPGQGLRLIYYSQIVNDFQKGDIAEGYSVSREKKESFPLTVTSAQKNPTAFYLCASSISAGELFFGEGSRLTVL.